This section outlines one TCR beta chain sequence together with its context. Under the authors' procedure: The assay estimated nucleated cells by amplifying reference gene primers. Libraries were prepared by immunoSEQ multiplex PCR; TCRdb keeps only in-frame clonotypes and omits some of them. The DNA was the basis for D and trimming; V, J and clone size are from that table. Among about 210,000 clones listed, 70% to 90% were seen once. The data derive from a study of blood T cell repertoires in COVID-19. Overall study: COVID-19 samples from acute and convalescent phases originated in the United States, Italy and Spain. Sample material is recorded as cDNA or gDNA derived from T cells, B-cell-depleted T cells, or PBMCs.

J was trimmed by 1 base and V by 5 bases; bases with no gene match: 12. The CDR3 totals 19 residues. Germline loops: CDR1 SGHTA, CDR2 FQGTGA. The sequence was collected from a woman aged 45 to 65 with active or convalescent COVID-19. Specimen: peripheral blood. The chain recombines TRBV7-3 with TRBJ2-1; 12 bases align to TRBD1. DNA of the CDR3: TGTGCCAGCAGCCCAAGGGGACAGGGGGCAATATTATCCTACAATGAGCAGTTCTTC. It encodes CASSPRGQGAILSYNEQFF.